The clone carrying this TCR beta chain was counted between two and nine times. Its antigen is still unknown. The CDR3 is 13 amino acids. Looked up from germline, CDR1 is MNHEY and CDR2 is SMNVEV (reference sequence). The V gene lost 6 bases and the J gene lost 3 bases, with 9 bases spanning the gap. The data are from a study of cytotoxic CD8 clonotypes in ibrutinib-treated CLL. Study information: Response samples came after a median approximately twelve months of treatment, range 6 to 36. Study results and limitations: Public clonotypes occurred uncommonly; on treatment, they contracted or remained stable. Baseline levels were approached again at progression, after clonality had risen at ibrutinib response.

Target depth was 1 in 200,000 to 1 in 1 million T cells, about 10x per clonotype. Using immunoSEQ multiplex PCR, the repertoire was profiled, and TCRdb retains in-frame clones only, with some absent. This table has 150,000 to 200,000 clones, over 60% appearing once. The clonotype was recovered from a human donor with chronic lymphocytic leukemia. The chain couples TRBV27 to TRBJ2-1, with D possibly TRBD1 on 6 matching bases. The specimen was PBMCs, collected after 24 months of ibrutinib treatment. The DNA for the CDR3 is TGTGCCAGCAGCACGGACAGCTACAATGAGCAGTTCTTC. Protein: CASSTDSYNEQFF.